The rows below give T cell receptor beta chains drawn from one sample of a study of CD8 T cells in ankylosing spondylitis. TCRdb itself ran the 5' RACE reads through MiXCR, one entry per CDR3 protein. The table lists over 75,000 distinct CDR3 sequences, 8.5% to 9% of them singletons. Sequenced: blood, either unsorted or a sorted T cell fraction (not recorded which). The source of these receptors is a male donor with ankylosing spondylitis or in good health (not recorded which). The CDR3 runs from the conserved cysteine through the conserved F or W. The D gene is left open where the match is weak. Clone size is given for some rows only: seen once, a few or many times, or a class if the clone is expanded.

v_call,clone_size,d_call,j_call,cdr3_aa,cdr3_nt
TRBV7-8,few,TRBD2,TRBJ2-1,CASSMTSGKSRDEQFF,TGTGCCAGCAGCATGACTAGCGGGAAGTCGCGGGATGAGCAGTTCTTC
TRBV7-9,many,NA,TRBJ2-1,CASSPPRRNEQFF,TGTGCCAGCAGCCCCCCCCGGAGGAATGAGCAGTTCTTC
TRBV11-3,many,TRBD1,TRBJ2-2,CASSLGQYTGELFF,TGTGCCAGCAGCTTGGGACAGTACACCGGGGAGCTGTTTTTT
TRBV12-3/TRBV12-4,many,TRBD1,TRBJ2-1,CASNDRGTYNEQFF,TGTGCCAGCAACGACAGGGGCACCTACAATGAGCAGTTCTTC
TRBV2,many,NA,TRBJ2-5,CASRKTAGAPQYF,TGTGCCAGCAGAAAAACGGCGGGGGCCCCTCAGTACTTC
TRBV5-1,many,TRBD2,TRBJ2-7,CASSFSFSGVWEQYF,TGCGCCAGCAGCTTTTCTTTTAGCGGGGTCTGGGAGCAGTACTTC
TRBV3-1,many,NA,TRBJ2-1,CASSQDYGGPWDEQFF,TGTGCCAGCAGCCAAGATTACGGGGGGCCCTGGGATGAGCAGTTCTTC
TRBV7-4,many,NA,TRBJ1-1,CASLLRARDISQKGYTEAFF,TGTGCCAGCCTCCTCCGGGCCCGGGACATTAGTCAAAAGGGGTACACTGAAGCTTTCTTT
TRBV2,many,NA,TRBJ2-3,CASSGSTGAQTDTQYF,TGTGCCAGCAGTGGGTCGACGGGAGCTCAGACAGATACGCAGTATTTT
TRBV13,many,TRBD2,TRBJ2-7,CASSFLAGGSYEQYF,TGTGCCAGCAGCTTTCTAGCGGGGGGCTCCTACGAGCAGTACTTC
TRBV12-3/TRBV12-4,many,NA,TRBJ2-3,CASSPQDTYTDTQYF,TGTGCCAGCAGTCCTCAGGACACCTACACAGATACGCAGTATTTT
TRBV6-1,many,TRBD2,TRBJ2-1,CASSGRGGISYNEQFF,TGTGCCAGCAGTGGCCGCGGGGGAATCTCCTACAATGAGCAGTTCTTC
TRBV2,many,NA,TRBJ2-3,CASSGTDITDTQYF,TGTGCCAGCAGTGGGACAGATATCACAGATACGCAGTATTTT
TRBV7-3,few,TRBD1,TRBJ2-3,CASSVGQGITSTDTQYF,TGTGCCAGCAGCGTGGGACAGGGAATAACTAGCACAGATACGCAGTATTTT
TRBV18,NA,NA,TRBJ1-4,CASSPRPGQMGEKLFF,TGTGCCAGCTCACCGCGTCCGGGACAAATGGGTGAAAAACTGTTTTTT
TRBV6-1,many,NA,TRBJ2-3,CASSPAESTDTQYF,TGTGCCAGCAGTCCCGCGGAAAGCACAGATACGCAGTATTTT
TRBV20-1,many,NA,TRBJ1-1,CSARGGEAFF,TGCAGTGCTCGAGGCGGGGAGGCTTTCTTT
TRBV9,many,TRBD2,TRBJ2-3,CASSVMASGGGTDTQYF,TGTGCCAGCAGCGTGATGGCTAGCGGGGGGGGTACAGATACGCAGTATTTT
TRBV5-5,many,NA,TRBJ1-2,CASSLESLFSGYSGYTF,TGTGCCAGCAGCTTGGAGTCGTTGTTCTCAGGGTATAGTGGCTACACCTTC
TRBV20-1,many,NA,TRBJ2-5,CSALVGRETQYF,TGCAGTGCCTTAGTAGGTCGAGAGACCCAGTACTTC
TRBV29-1,many,NA,TRBJ1-5,CSGVQGPNQPQHF,TGCAGCGGAGTACAGGGACCCAATCAGCCCCAGCATTTT
TRBV28,many,TRBD1,TRBJ2-7,CAITGTGGMYEQYF,TGTGCCATCACCGGGACAGGGGGCATGTACGAGCAGTACTTC
TRBV19,NA,TRBD2,TRBJ2-4,CASSPPKRGTSAKNIQYF,TGTGCCAGTAGTCCCCCAAAACGCGGGACTAGCGCCAAAAACATTCAGTACTTC
TRBV15,many,NA,TRBJ1-4,CATSRDMAGEKLFF,TGTGCCACCAGCAGAGATATGGCCGGGGAAAAACTGTTTTTT